The clone carrying this T cell receptor (beta chain) was counted between two and nine times. Its antigen is unidentified. General observations from the study: The larger-cohort validation was restricted to a single TCR beta V-J rearrangement rather than whole repertoires.

Germline V gives CDR1 SGHRS, CDR2 YFSETQ. The CDR3 covers 16 residues. The junction had 12 bases not matched to a gene; V was cut back by 8 bases and J by 2 bases. TCRdb passed the 5' RACE reads through MiXCR, listing each CDR3 protein once. Of roughly 45,000 distinct CDR3 sequences in the sample, under 25% were seen once. Cells sorted as Tregs were CD4+, CD25+ and CD127-/low. The sequence was collected from a female donor with breast cancer. Material: Tregs sorted from blood. The V call is TRBV5-1, the J call TRBJ2-7; 11 bases fit TRBD2. The CDR3 DNA reads as TGCGCCAGTCGAGACACGACTAGCGGGATCGCCTACGAGCAGTACTTC. Its protein product is CASRDTTSGIAYEQYF.